This TCR beta chain came from a study of blood T cell repertoires in COVID-19. Across the study: Specimens from acute and convalescent COVID-19 originated in the United States, Italy and Spain.

V dropped 3 bases and J dropped 2 bases, with 5 bases sitting between them. Germline V gene lookup returns CDR1 LGHDT and CDR2 YNNKEL (reference sequence). The length of the CDR3 is 13 residues. TCRdb's table, derived via immunoSEQ multiplex PCR, lists solely in-frame clones and lacks some. The data contain 55,000 to 75,000 clones, around 90% of them singletons. The specimen sequenced was peripheral blood. The rearrangement links TRBV3-1 (or the pseudogene TRBV3-2) to TRBJ1-5, with D possibly being TRBD1 (5 bases). The source is a man aged 55 to 70 with acute or convalescent COVID-19. The CDR3 DNA sequence: TGTGCCAGCAGCCAGACAGGCAATCAGCCCCAGCATTTT. This sequence encodes CASSQTGNQPQHF.